This entry lists 2 T cell receptor beta chains sequenced from one sample in a study of blood T cell repertoires in COVID-19. The data were produced by immunoSEQ multiplex PCR, yet TCRdb's version contains in-frame clones alone and is incomplete. The sample yields 130,000 to 150,000 clones, about three quarters seen once. The sample taken for sequencing was peripheral blood. The receptors come from a woman in her sixties or seventies with acute or convalescent COVID-19.

This rearrangement joins TRBV11-2 to TRBJ1-1, with D unresolved. The germline CDR1 and CDR2 sequences are SGHAT and FQNNGV. V was trimmed by 7 bases and J by 8 bases, leaving 17 bases between them. The CDR3 contains 13 residues. In DNA, the CDR3 is TGTGCCAGCAACCGGGTTGACCGTCAAGAAGCTTTCTTT. Translated: CASNRVDRQEAFF. The full variable domain, in which reference TRBV11-2 and TRBJ1-1 provide the parts outside the CDR3, is EAGVAQSPRYKIIEKRQSVAFWCNPISGHATLYWYQQILGQGPKLLIQFQNNGVVDDSQLPKDRFSAERLKGVDSTLKIQPAKLEDSAVYLCASNRVDRQEAFFGQGTRLTVV.

This chain connects TRBV7-2 to TRBJ2-7, with 9 bases fitting TRBD2. The CDR3 covers 15 residues. V dropped 5 bases and J dropped 3; count of bases not matched to a gene: 8. Germline CDR1 and CDR2: SGHTA and FQGNSA. The CDR3 nucleotides read TGTGCCAGCAGCAGCACGGGACTAGCCTACTACGAGCAGTACTTC. This translates into CASSSTGLAYYEQYF. Full variable domain (remainder filled in from reference TRBV7-2 and TRBJ2-7): GAGVSQSPSNKVTEKGKDVELRCDPISGHTALYWYRQSLGQGLEFLIYFQGNSAPDKSGLPSDRFSAERTGGSVSTLTIQRTQQEDSAVYLCASSSTGLAYYEQYFGPGTRLTVT.